The sequence of this T cell receptor (beta chain) was determined in a study of immune heterogeneity within non-small cell lung tumors. Study observations and caveats: Individual patients showed largely nonoverlapping sets of high-frequency T-cell receptor beta clonotypes. The study found identical dominant CDR3 beta clonotypes recurring across tumor sites within a patient, alongside site-unique high-frequency clones. A significant, moderate positive correlation (R roughly 0.35) linked local T-cell clonality and tumor mutational burden.

Multiplex PCR amplified TCR beta CDR3 with 32 V and 13 J primers. MiXCR was run by TCRdb on the multiplex PCR reads, yielding one entry per CDR3 protein. The sample holds about 6,400 distinct CDR3 sequences, under 25% seen once. Bulk tumor genomic DNA (approximately 600 ng per sample) served as template. During surgery, each primary tumor gave multiple biopsies spaced as far apart as possible. Patients with untreated, newly diagnosed non-small cell lung cancer underwent curative surgery. This clonotype ranks as medium-sized. Its antigen is unknown. This sequence was found in a man between 65 and 85 years old with non-small cell lung cancer. Sequencing used lung tumor tissue.

CDR3 in DNA: TGTGCCAGCAGTGCCTTAGGACAGGGAGGAGGAAATGAAAAACTGTTTTTT. Translating gives CASSALGQGGGNEKLFF. The chain combines TRBV6-1 with TRBJ1-4; 8 bases line up with TRBD1. This CDR3 has 17 amino acids. V trimming: 4 bases; J trimming: 5 bases; junction bases outside the gene matches: 12. Germline CDR1 MNHNS, CDR2 SASEGT.